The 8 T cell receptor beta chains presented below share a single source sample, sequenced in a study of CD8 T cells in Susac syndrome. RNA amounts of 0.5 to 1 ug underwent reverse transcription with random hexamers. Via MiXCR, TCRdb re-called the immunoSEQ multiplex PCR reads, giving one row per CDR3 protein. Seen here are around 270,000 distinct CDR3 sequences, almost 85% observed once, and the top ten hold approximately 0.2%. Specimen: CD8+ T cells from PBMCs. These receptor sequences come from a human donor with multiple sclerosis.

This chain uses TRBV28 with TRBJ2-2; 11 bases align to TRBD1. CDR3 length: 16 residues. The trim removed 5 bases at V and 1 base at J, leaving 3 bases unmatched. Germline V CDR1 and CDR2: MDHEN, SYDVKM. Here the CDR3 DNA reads TGTGCCAGCAGTGCGGGACAGGGGGAGAACACCGGGGAGCTGTTTTTT. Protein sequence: CASSAGQGENTGELFF.

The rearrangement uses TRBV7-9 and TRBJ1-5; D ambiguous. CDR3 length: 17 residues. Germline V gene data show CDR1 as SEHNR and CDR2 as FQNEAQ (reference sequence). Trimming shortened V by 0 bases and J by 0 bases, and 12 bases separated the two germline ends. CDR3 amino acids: CASSLAVAGYSNQPQHF. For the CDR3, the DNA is TGTGCCAGCAGCTTAGCGGTCGCGGGCTATAGCAATCAGCCCCAGCATTTT.

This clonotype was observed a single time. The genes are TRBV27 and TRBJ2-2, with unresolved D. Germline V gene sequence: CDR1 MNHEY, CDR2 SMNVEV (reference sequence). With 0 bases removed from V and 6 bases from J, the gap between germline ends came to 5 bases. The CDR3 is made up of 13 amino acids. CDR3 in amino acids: CASSLSYSGELFF. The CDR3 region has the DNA TGTGCCAGCAGTTTATCGTACTCCGGGGAGCTGTTTTTT.

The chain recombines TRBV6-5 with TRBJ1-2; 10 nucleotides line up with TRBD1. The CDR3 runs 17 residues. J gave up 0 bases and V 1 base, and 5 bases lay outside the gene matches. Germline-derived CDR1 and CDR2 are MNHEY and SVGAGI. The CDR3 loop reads CASSYFGGQGPNYGYTF. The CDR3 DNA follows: TGTGCCAGCAGTTACTTCGGGGGACAGGGGCCTAACTATGGCTACACCTTC.

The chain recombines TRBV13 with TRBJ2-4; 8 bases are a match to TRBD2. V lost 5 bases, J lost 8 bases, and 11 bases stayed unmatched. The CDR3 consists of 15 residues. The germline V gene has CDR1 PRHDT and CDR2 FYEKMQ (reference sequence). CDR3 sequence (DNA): TGTGCCAGCAGCCAGGGCCGGGGGGGACTGGACATTCAGTACTTC. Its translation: CASSQGRGGLDIQYF.

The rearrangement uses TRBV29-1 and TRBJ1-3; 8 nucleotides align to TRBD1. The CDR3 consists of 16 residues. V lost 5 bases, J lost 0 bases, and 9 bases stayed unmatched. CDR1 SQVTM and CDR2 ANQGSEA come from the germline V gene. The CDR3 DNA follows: TGCAGCGTTCTGGCGGGGGACAGGTTCTCTGGAAACACCATATATTTT. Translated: CSVLAGDRFSGNTIYF.

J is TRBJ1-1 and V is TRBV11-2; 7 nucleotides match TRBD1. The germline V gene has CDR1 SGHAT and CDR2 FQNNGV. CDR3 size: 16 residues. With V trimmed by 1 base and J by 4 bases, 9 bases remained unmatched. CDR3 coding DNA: TGTGCCAGCAGCTTAGGTCGAGGAGGGGGCATCACTGAAGCTTTCTTT. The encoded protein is CASSLGRGGGITEAFF.

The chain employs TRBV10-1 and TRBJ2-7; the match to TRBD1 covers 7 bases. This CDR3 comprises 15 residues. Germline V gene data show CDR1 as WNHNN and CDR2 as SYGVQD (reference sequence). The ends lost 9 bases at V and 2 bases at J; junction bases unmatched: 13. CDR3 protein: CARTLTGLRTYEQYF. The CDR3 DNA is TGCGCCAGGACCTTGACAGGGCTGAGAACCTACGAGCAGTACTTC.